This T cell receptor beta chain was recorded in a study of Tregs in tolerant kidney transplant recipients. Notes on this clone: Antigen unknown.

Unstimulated regulatory T cells (CD4+CD25+CD127-), CD4+CD25- non-regulatory cells, CD4 and CD8 cells were FACS-sorted from thawed PBMCs. Study-level points and caveats: Tolerant patients' donor-specific Tregs expanded beyond overall Tregs, suggesting antigen-driven growth. Findings come from small patient numbers and require larger validation.

Trimming removed 5 bases from V and 0 bases from J, with 6 bases in between. The CDR3 consists of 13 residues. Germline V CDR1 and CDR2: MNHEY, SMNVEV (reference sequence). Profiling relied on immunoSEQ multiplex PCR, and the TCRdb table lists in-frame clones only, not all of them. The sample contains more than 60,000 clones, around 90% of which appear only once. Sequencing was performed on CD4+ T cells from blood, taken before the transplant. This clonotype was sampled from a human donor who received a combined kidney and bone marrow transplant. The chain joins TRBV27 to TRBJ2-3; D unclear. The CDR3 spells CASSLLSTDTQYF. The CDR3 coding sequence is TGTGCCAGCAGTCTCCTGAGCACAGATACGCAGTATTTT.